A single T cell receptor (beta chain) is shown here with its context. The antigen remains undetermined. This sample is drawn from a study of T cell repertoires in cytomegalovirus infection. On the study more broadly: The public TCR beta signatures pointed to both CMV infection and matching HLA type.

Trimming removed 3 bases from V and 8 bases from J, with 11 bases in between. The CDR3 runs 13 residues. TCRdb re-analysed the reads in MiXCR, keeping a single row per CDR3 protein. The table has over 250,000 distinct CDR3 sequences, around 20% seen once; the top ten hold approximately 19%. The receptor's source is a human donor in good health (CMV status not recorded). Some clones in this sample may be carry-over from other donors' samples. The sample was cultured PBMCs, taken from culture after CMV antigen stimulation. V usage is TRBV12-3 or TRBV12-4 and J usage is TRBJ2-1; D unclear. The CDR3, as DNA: TGTGCCAGCAGTTTCCCCCCTGGGGATGAGCAGTTCTTC. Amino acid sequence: CASSFPPGDEQFF.